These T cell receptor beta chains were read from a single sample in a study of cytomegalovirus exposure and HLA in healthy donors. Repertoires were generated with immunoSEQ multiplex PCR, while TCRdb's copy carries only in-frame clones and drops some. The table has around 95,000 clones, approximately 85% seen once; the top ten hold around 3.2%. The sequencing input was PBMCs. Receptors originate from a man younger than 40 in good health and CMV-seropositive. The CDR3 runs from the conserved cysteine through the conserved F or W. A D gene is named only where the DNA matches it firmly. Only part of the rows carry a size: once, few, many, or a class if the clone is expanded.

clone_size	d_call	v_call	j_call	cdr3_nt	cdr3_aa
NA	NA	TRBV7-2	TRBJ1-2	TGTGCCAGCAGCTTAATAGTTCAGGGGTATTATGGCTACACCTTC	CASSLIVQGYYGYTF
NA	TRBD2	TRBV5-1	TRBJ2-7	TGCGCCAGCAGCGAGAGAGCGGGAGGGCCAAGTGAGCAGTACTTC	CASSERAGGPSEQYF
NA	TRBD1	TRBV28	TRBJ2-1	TGTGCCAGCAGGGGGGGGCCGGGACAGGGTGACAATGAGCAGTTCTTC	CASRGGPGQGDNEQFF
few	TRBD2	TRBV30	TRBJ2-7	TGTGCCTGGAGTGTAGTGGGGGGAGGGTCCGAGCAGTACTTC	CAWSVVGGGSEQYF
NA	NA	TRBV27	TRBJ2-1	TGTGCCAGCAGTCCGGGGTTAAATGAGCAGTTCTTC	CASSPGLNEQFF
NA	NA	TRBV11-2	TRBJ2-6	TGTGCCAGCAGCCTGGTTAGTGGGGCCAACGTCCTGACTTTC	CASSLVSGANVLTF
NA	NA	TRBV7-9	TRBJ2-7	TGTGCCAGCAGCTTAGGACAATATTCCTACGAGCAGTACTTC	CASSLGQYSYEQYF
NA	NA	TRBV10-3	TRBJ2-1	TGTGCCATCAGTGCCCCTGGCGGGTCCTACAATGAGCAGTTCTTC	CAISAPGGSYNEQFF
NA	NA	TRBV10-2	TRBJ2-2	TGCGCCAGCAGCCCGGGGTCCGGGGAGCTGTTTTTT	CASSPGSGELFF
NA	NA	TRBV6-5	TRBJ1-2	TGTGCCAGCAGTTACGAGACTAACTATGGCTACACCTTC	CASSYETNYGYTF
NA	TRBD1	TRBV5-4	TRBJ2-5	TGTGCCAGCAGCAGGACAGGGGGACAAGAGACCCAGTACTTC	CASSRTGGQETQYF
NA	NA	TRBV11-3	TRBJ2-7	TGTGCCAGCAGCTTATTTGCAGGGGACTACGAGCAGTACTTC	CASSLFAGDYEQYF
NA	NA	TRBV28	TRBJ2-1	TGTGCCAGCAGTATCATACGGGAGAATGAGCAGTTCTTC	CASSIIRENEQFF
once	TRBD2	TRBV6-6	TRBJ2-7	TGTGCCAGCAGTAAGGGGACTAGCGGGACCTACGAGCAGTACTTC	CASSKGTSGTYEQYF
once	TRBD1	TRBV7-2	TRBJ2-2	TGTGCCAGCACCATTATGGGGGGGACAGGGGGCGCGGAGCTGTTTTTT	CASTIMGGTGGAELFF
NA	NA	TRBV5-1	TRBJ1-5	TGCGCCAGCAGCTTATCCCCGGGACACGAGCAGCCCCAGCATTTT	CASSLSPGHEQPQHF
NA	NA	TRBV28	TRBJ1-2	TGTGCCAGCAGAGCCGCTAACTATGGCTACACCTTC	CASRAANYGYTF
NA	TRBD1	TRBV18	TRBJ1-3	TGTGCCAGCTCACCCAAAACAGGGGGCTCTGGAAACACCATATATTTT	CASSPKTGGSGNTIYF
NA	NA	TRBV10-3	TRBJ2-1	TGTGCCATCAGTGAGACAAACAATGAGCAGTTCTTC	CAISETNNEQFF
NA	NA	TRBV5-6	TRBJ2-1	TGTGCCAGCAGCTTGGCCACAGGGGAGCAGTTCTTC	CASSLATGEQFF